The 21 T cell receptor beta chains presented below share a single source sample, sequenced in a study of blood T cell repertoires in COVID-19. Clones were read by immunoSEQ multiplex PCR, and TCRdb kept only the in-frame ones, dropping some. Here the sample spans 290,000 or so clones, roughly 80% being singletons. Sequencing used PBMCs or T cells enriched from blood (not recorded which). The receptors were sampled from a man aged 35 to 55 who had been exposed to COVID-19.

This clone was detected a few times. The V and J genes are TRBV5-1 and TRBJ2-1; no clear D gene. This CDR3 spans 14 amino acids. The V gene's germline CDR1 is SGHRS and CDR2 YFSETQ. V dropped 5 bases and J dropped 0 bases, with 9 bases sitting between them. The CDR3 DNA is TGCGCCAGCAGTGACACGAGCTCCTACAATGAGCAGTTCTTC. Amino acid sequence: CASSDTSSYNEQFF.

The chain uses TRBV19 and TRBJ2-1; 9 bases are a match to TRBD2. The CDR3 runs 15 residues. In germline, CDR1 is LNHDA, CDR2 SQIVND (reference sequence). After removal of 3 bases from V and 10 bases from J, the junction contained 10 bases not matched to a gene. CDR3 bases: TGTGCCAGTAGTATGACTAGCGGATACTTTTTGGAGCAGTTCTTC. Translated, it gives CASSMTSGYFLEQFF.

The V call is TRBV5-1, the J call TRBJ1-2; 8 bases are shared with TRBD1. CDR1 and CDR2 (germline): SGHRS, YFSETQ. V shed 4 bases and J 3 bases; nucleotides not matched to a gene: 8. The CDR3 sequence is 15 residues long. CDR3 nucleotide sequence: TGCGCCAGCAGCCCGGGACAGGCCATTGACTATGGCTACACCTTC. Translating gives CASSPGQAIDYGYTF.

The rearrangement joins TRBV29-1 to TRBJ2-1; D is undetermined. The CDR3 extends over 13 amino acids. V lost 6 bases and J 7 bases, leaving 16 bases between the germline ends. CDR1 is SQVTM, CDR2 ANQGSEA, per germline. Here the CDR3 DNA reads TGCAGCGTCAAATTATTAGAGAAGAATGAGCAGTTCTTC. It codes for CSVKLLEKNEQFF.

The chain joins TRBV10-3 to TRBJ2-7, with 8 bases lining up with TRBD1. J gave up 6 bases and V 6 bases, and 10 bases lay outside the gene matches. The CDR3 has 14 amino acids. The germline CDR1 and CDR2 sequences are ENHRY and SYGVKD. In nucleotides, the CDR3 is TGTGCCATCAGCGAGGGGACAGGATATCGCGAGCAGTACTTC. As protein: CAISEGTGYREQYF.

CDR3 coding DNA: TGTGCCACCAGCGACCCAGCGGGAACGGGCTACAATGAGCAGTTCTTC. This sequence encodes CATSDPAGTGYNEQFF. The chain is built from TRBV24-1 and TRBJ2-1, with 7 bases fitting TRBD2. Germline V CDR1 and CDR2: KGHDR, SFDVKD. Trimming took 7 bases from V and 3 from J; bases not matched to a gene: 11. The CDR3 has 16 amino acids.

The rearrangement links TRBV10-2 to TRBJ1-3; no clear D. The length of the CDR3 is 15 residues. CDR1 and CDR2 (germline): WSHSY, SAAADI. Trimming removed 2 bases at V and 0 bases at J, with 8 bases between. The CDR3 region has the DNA TGCGCCAGCAGTGAGCCGTCCTCCTCTGGAAACACCATATATTTT. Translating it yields CASSEPSSSGNTIYF.

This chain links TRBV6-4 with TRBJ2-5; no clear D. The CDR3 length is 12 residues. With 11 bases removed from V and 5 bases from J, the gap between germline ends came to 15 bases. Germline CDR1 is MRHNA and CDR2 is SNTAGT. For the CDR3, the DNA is TGTGCCTCTAATCGGGTGTTGGAGACCCAGTACTTC. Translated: CASNRVLETQYF.

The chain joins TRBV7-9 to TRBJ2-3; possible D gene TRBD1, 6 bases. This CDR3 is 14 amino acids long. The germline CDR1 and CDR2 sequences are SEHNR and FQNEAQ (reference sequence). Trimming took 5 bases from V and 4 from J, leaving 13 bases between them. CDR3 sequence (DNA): TGTGCCAGCAGCCTTACAGGGAGCGCAGATACGCAGTATTTT. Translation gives CASSLTGSADTQYF.

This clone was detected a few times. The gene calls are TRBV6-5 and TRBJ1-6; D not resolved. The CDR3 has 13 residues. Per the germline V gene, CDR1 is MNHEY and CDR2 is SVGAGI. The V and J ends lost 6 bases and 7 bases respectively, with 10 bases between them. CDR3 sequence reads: CASRKIENSPLHF. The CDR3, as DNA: TGTGCCAGCAGAAAAATAGAGAATTCACCCCTCCACTTT.

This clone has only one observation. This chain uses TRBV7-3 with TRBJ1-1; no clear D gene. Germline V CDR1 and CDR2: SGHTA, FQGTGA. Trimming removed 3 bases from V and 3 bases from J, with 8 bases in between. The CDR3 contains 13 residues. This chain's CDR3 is CASSFGRDTEAFF. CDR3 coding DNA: TGTGCCAGCAGCTTCGGGCGGGACACTGAAGCTTTCTTT.

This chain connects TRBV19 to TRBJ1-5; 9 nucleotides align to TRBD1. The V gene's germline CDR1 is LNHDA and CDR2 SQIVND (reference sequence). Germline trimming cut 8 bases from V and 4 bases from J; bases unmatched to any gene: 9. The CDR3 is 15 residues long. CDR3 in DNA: TGTGCCAGTCGACCCACAGGGGGCAGGAATCAGCCCCAGCATTTT. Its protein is CASRPTGGRNQPQHF.

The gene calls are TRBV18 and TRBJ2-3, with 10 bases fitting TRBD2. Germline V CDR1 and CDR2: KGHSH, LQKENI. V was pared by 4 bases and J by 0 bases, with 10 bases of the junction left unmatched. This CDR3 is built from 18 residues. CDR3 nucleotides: TGTGCCAGCTCACGGGCCGGGACTAGCGCCACTAGCACAGATACGCAGTATTTT. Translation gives CASSRAGTSATSTDTQYF. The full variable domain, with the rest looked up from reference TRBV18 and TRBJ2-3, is NAGVMQNPRHLVRRRGQEARLRCSPMKGHSHVYWYRQLPEEGLKFMVYLQKENIIDESGMPKERFSAEFPKEGPSILRIQQVVRGDSAAYFCASSRAGTSATSTDTQYFGPGTRLTVL.

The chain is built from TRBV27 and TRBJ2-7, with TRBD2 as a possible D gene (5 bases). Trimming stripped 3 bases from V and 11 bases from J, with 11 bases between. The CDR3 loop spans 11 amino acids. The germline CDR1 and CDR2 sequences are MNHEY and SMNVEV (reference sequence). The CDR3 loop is CASSFLGVEYF. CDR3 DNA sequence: TGTGCCAGCAGTTTTTTGGGAGTGGAGTACTTC.

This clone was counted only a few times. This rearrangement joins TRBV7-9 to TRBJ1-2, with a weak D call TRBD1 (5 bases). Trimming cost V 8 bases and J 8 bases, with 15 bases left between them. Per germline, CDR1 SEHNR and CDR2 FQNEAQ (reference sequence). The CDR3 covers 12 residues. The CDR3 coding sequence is TGTGCCAGCGGGGGAGGGTCGAGGGGCTACACCTTC. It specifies CASGGGSRGYTF.

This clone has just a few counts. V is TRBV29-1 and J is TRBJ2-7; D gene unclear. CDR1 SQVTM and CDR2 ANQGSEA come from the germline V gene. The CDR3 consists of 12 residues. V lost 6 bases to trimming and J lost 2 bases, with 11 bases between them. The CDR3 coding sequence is TGCAGCGTCATCATCGTAGCCTACGAGCAGTACTTC. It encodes CSVIIVAYEQYF.

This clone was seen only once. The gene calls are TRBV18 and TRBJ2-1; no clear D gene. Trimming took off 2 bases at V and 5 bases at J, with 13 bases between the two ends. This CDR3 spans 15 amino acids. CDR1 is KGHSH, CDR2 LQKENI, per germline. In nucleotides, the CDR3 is TGTGCCAGCTCACCAGGCAGCCGAGGTAACAATGAGCAGTTCTTC. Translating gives CASSPGSRGNNEQFF.

CDR3 DNA: TGTGCCAGCAGTTTAGGCGGGTTATACAATGAGCAGTTCTTC. It translates to CASSLGGLYNEQFF. The chain combines TRBV28 with TRBJ2-1; D perhaps matches TRBD2 (5 bases). From germline, CDR1 is MDHEN and CDR2 SYDVKM. Deletions cut 2 bases from V and 4 bases from J, with 9 bases between. CDR3 length equals 14 residues.

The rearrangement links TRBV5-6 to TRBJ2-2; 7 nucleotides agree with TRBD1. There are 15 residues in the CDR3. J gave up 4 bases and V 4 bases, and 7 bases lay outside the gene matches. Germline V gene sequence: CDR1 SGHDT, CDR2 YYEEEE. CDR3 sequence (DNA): TGTGCCAGCAGCCGACAGGGAATAGGCACCGGGGAGCTGTTTTTT. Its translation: CASSRQGIGTGELFF. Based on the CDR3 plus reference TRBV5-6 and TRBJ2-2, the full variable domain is DAGVTQSPTHLIKTRGQQVTLRCSPKSGHDTVSWYQQALGQGPQFIFQYYEEEERQRGNFPDRFSGHQFPNYSSELNVNALLLGDSALYLCASSRQGIGTGELFFGEGSRLTVL.

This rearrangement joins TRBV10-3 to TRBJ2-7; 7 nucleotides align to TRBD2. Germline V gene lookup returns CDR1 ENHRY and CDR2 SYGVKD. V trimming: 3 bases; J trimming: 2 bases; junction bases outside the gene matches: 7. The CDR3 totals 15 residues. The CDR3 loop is CAISEPGGRTYEQYF. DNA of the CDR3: TGTGCCATCAGTGAACCGGGAGGCCGGACCTACGAGCAGTACTTC.

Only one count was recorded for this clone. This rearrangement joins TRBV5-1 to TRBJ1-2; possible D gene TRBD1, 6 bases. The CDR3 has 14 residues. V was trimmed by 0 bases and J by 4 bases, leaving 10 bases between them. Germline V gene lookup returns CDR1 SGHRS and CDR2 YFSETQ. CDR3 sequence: CASSLGGHLYGYTF. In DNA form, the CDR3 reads TGCGCCAGCAGCTTGGGGGGGCATCTCTATGGCTACACCTTC. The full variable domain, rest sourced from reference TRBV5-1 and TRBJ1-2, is KAGVTQTPRYLIKTRGQQVTLSCSPISGHRSVSWYQQTPGQGLQFLFEYFSETQRNKGNFPGRFSGRQFSNSRSEMNVSTLELGDSALYLCASSLGGHLYGYTFGSGTRLTVV.